This T cell receptor beta chain was captured by sequencing in a study of blood T cells in healthy people across ages (dated by TCRdb to between 2014 and 2016). A note on the overall study: In model experiments, template switching captured about one uniquely barcoded TCR beta cDNA molecule for every two T cells. To avoid experimental bias, donors of different ages were randomly spread across the sequencing lanes. To track age-related changes in TCR beta repertoire diversity, the study relied on deep sequencing normalized with unique cDNA molecular identifiers. Four age groups were formed from the donors: young (average approximately 17 years), middle-aged (approximately 40), aged (62) and long-lived (about 75). Two additional independent replicas of 1 million unique cDNA reads from the same blood draw were analyzed for two donors (one aged 18 to 29 and one aged 80 or older). Results and caveats for the whole study, not just this receptor: As age increased, observed TCR beta diversity per million T cells dropped in a roughly linear way, and a significant reduction was already evident by age around 41. Total diversity estimates from one million sequenced T cells were considered lower bounds and underestimates. A strong correlation was found between observed TCR beta diversity and the percentage of naive T cells measured by flow cytometry. Conclusive comparison of naive and antigen-experienced compartments was prevented by the profiling of bulk unsorted PBMCs. Donor CMV infection status was unknown, potentially confounding age-related changes in expanded clonotypes. The long-lived group showed more naive CD4+ T cells, fewer expanded clones and increased TCR diversity than the aged group, suggesting age selection.

Based on the germline V gene (reference sequence), the CDR1 and CDR2 sequences are LNHDA and SQIVND. The CDR3 goes from the cysteine to the phenylalanine over 14 residues. Only CDR3 DNA is held: 42 bases, read in frame from base 1. The trim is 3 bases for V and 4 bases for J, with a gap of 12 bases between the germline ends. Library method: 5' RACE. Sequencing used an Illumina HiSeq 2500. The second PCR ran for about 6 to 11 cycles and used a J-beta primer mix along with a sample-barcoded 5' primer. Each TCR beta cDNA molecule received a unique molecular identifier from a template-switch 5' adaptor carrying 12 random nucleotides. Each sample yielded at least 3 million CDR3-containing paired-end reads. The Mint cDNA synthesis kit, primed by a TRBC-specific oligonucleotide, was used to synthesize first-strand cDNA from all RNA. Following uracil-DNA glycosylase treatment, a first 18-cycle PCR with universal primers M1SS and BC2_uni_R was performed on all cDNA. The paper's data handling went like this. Each sample was normalized by randomly selecting 1 million high-quality reads, each carrying a distinct molecular identifier. Reads with shared molecular identifiers were discarded instead of being binned into consensus sequences. MiTCR, set to a Q25 quality threshold and the strictest error-elimination algorithm, was used for CDR3 identification, clonotype clustering and error correction. A nonparametric unseen species model with Euler transformation was used to estimate lower-bound total TCR beta diversity. TCRdb redid the processing of the public reads, applying fastp at Q25 and MiXCR, and retained in-frame beta chains. Merged by CDR3 protein, the rows form single entries marked with the most common genes and DNA. TCRdb, not the original authors, processed these V and J calls. In this sample the table shows about 1.5 million distinct CDR3 sequences, approximately 43% of which occur a single time. Jointly, the top ten make up about 4% of the sample.

The donors were 40 or so Caucasian individuals from Russia, aged roughly 6 to 100 years, who were systemically healthy. Approximately 10 milliliters of peripheral blood were collected from each donor into EDTA-treated Vacutainer tubes. Ficoll-Paque density-gradient centrifugation was used to isolate PBMCs, with at least 7 million per sample. Trizol reagent was used to extract total RNA from the PBMCs, yielding at least 6 micrograms per sample. Naive CD45RAhigh/CD27high T cell percentages were measured by flow cytometry on a PBMC aliquot from every donor. This clonotype was seen a handful of times. The antigen it binds to is not known. Base quality data are lacking; no much larger clone is found one base away.

The chain links TRBV19 with TRBJ1-2; a tentative D call is TRBD1 (5 bases match). Source material: blood. This receptor was obtained from a woman aged 18-35 years in good health. The DNA sequence is given as TGTGCCAGTAGTATGCACAGGAAGGTCTATGGCTACACCTTC. The translation is CASSMHRKVYGYTF. This CDR3, with the reference TRBV19 and TRBJ1-2 proteins standing in past its ends, gives the full variable domain DGGITQSPKYLFRKEGQNVTLSCEQNLNHDAMYWYRQDPGQGLRLIYYSQIVNDFQKGDIAEGYSVSREKKESFPLTVTSAQKNPTAFYLCASSMHRKVYGYTFGSGTRLTVV.